The 7 T cell receptor beta chains listed next were all sequenced from one sample in a study of T-cell memory formation after mild COVID-19. Each CDR3 protein gets one entry after TCRdb re-called the 5' RACE reads with MiXCR. The data hold roughly 370,000 distinct CDR3 sequences, with around a sixth observed a single time. Sample: PBMCs or a T cell subset sorted from them (not recorded which). These receptors were obtained from a man younger than 30 who had mild COVID-19 (a few samples of this study predate the infection). Cell type and time point are not known.

V usage is TRBV9 and J usage is TRBJ2-5; D remains unclear. Trimming stripped 0 bases from V and 5 bases from J, with 11 bases between. Germline V gene sequence: CDR1 SGDLS, CDR2 YYNGEE. This CDR3 spans 14 amino acids. The CDR3 DNA is TGTGCCAGCAGCGTAGAAGCAAGGTGGGAGACCCAGTACTTC. Translated, it gives CASSVEARWETQYF. Looking up the rest from reference TRBV9 and TRBJ2-5 gives the full variable domain: DSGVTQTPKHLITATGQRVTLRCSPRSGDLSVYWYQQSLDQGLQFLIQYYNGEERAKGNILERFSAQQFPDLHSELNLSSLELGDSALYFCASSVEARWETQYFGPGTRLLVL.

The gene calls are TRBV5-6 and TRBJ2-7; 7 nucleotides align to TRBD1. The V segment lost 2 bases and the J segment 0 bases; nucleotides outside the gene matches: 17. Germline-derived CDR1 and CDR2 are SGHDT and YYEEEE. The CDR3 runs 19 residues. This chain's CDR3 is CASSFYGTAITLSSYEQYV. The CDR3 bases are TGTGCCAGCAGCTTTTACGGGACAGCTATAACCTTGAGCTCCTACGAGCAGTACGTC.

This clonotype appeared a few times. The chain recombines TRBV6-2 or TRBV6-3 with TRBJ2-5; 10 bases line up with TRBD2. The CDR3 consists of 15 residues. Germline V CDR1 and CDR2: MNHEY, SVGEGT. With 6 bases clipped from V and 2 bases from J, the junction kept 6 bases outside the gene matches. The CDR3 spells CASRRAGGPQETQYF. The DNA of the CDR3 is TGTGCCAGCAGAAGAGCGGGGGGGCCACAAGAGACCCAGTACTTC.

This clonotype came up a few times. J is TRBJ2-3 and V is TRBV5-1, with 8 bases matching TRBD2. The CDR3 length is 14 residues. CDR1 SGHRS and CDR2 YFSETQ come from the germline V gene. V dropped 7 bases and J dropped 2; count of bases not matched to a gene: 6. The CDR3: CASREGPPTDTQYF. The CDR3 nucleotides are TGCGCCAGCCGGGAGGGGCCCCCCACAGATACGCAGTATTTT.

A few counts support this clonotype. This chain links TRBV20-1 with TRBJ2-7, with D maybe TRBD2 (6 bases). Germline CDR1 is DFQATT and CDR2 is SNEGSKA (reference sequence). This CDR3 has 12 residues. Trimming removed 5 bases at V and 2 bases at J, with 10 bases between. The CDR3, as DNA: TGCAGTGCTGTGGGACTTACCTACGAGCAGTACTTC. It translates to CSAVGLTYEQYF.

This clonotype was counted between two and nine times. The gene calls are TRBV20-1 and TRBJ1-5; weak D call: TRBD1 (6 bases). The CDR3 spans 14 residues. The germline V and J ends were trimmed by 6 bases and 4 bases, with 16 bases remaining between them. Germline CDR1 and CDR2: DFQATT and SNEGSKA (reference sequence). The CDR3 sequence: CSANRDTLNQPQHF. CDR3 nucleotide sequence: TGCAGTGCGAACCGGGACACCTTGAATCAGCCCCAGCATTTT.

The chain is built from TRBV12-3 or TRBV12-4 and TRBJ1-1; 8 positions agree with TRBD1. The CDR3 consists of 14 residues. V was clipped by 6 bases and J by 1 base; unmatched bases: 4. For the CDR3, the DNA is TGTGCCAGCAGGTTGGGGACAGGGAACACTGAAGCTTTCTTT. This translates into CASRLGTGNTEAFF.